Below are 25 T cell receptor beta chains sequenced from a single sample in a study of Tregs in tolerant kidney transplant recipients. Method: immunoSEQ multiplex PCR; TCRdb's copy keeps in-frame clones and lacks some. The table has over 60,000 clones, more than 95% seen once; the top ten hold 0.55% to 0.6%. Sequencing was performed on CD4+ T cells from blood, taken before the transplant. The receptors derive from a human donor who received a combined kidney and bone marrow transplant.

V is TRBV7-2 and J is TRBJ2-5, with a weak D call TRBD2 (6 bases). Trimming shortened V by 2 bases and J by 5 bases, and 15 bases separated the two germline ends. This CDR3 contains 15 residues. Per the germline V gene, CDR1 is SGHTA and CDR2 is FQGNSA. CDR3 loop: CASSLNGRGAETQYF. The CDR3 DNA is TGTGCCAGCAGCTTAAATGGGCGGGGTGCCGAGACCCAGTACTTC.

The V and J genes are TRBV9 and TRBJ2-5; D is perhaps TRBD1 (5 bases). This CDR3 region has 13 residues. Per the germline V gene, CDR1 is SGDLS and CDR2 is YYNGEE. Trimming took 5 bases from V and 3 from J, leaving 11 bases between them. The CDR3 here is CASSQGLKETQYF. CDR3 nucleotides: TGTGCCAGCAGTCAGGGATTGAAAGAGACCCAGTACTTC.

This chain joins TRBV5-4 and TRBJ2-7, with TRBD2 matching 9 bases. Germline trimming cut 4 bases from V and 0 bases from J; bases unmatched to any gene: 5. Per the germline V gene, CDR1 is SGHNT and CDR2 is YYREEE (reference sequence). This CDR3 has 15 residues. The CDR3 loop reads CASSTGTSSSYEQYF. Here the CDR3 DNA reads TGTGCCAGCAGCACCGGGACTAGCAGCTCCTACGAGCAGTACTTC.

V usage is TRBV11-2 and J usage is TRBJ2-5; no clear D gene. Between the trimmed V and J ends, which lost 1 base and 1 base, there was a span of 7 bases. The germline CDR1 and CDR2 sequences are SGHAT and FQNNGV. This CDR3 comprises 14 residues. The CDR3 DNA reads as TGTGCCAGCAGCTTAGGTGGCAGCCAAGAGACCCAGTACTTC. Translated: CASSLGGSQETQYF.

The CDR3 region has the DNA TGTGCCAGTAGTAGGGTGACAGCAAACACTGAAGCTTTCTTT. Translated, it gives CASSRVTANTEAFF. This sequence joins TRBV19 and TRBJ1-1, with D tentatively TRBD1 (5 bases). Trimming took off 4 bases at V and 2 bases at J, with 11 bases between the two ends. In germline, CDR1 is LNHDA, CDR2 SQIVND (reference sequence). CDR3 length: 14 residues. The full variable domain, in which reference TRBV19 and TRBJ1-1 provide the parts outside the CDR3, is DGGITQSPKYLFRKEGQNVTLSCEQNLNHDAMYWYRQDPGQGLRLIYYSQIVNDFQKGDIAEGYSVSREKKESFPLTVTSAQKNPTAFYLCASSRVTANTEAFFGQGTRLTVV.

The CDR3 bases are TGTGCCAGTAGTATAGGGCTAGCTACAGATACGCAGTATTTT. Its protein product is CASSIGLATDTQYF. The chain recombines TRBV19 with TRBJ2-3; possibly TRBD2 for D (5 bases). V shed 1 base and J shed 3 bases, with 8 bases lying between them. CDR3 size: 14 residues. The germline V gene has CDR1 LNHDA and CDR2 SQIVND (reference sequence). Together with reference TRBV19 and TRBJ2-3, the CDR3 gives the full variable domain: DGGITQSPKYLFRKEGQNVTLSCEQNLNHDAMYWYRQDPGQGLRLIYYSQIVNDFQKGDIAEGYSVSREKKESFPLTVTSAQKNPTAFYLCASSIGLATDTQYFGPGTRLTVL.

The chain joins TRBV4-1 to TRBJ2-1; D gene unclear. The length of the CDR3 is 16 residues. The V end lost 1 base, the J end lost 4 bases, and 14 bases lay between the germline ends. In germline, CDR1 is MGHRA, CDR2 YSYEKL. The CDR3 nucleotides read TGCGCCAGCAGCCAAGTACTACCTGTCCCATACAATGAGCAGTTCTTC. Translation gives CASSQVLPVPYNEQFF.

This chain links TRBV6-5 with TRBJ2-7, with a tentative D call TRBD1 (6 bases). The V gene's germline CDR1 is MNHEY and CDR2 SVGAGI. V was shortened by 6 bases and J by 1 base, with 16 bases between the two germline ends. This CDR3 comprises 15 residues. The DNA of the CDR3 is TGTGCCAGCAGGGCTGGGCCCGACAGGTCCTACGAGCAGTACTTC. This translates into CASRAGPDRSYEQYF.

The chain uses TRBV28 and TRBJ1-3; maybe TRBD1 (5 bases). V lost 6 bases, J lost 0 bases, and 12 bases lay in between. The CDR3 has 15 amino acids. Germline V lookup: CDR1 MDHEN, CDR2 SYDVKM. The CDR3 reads CASRRQRTSGNTIYF. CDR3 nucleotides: TGTGCCAGCAGGAGACAGCGAACCTCTGGAAACACCATATATTTT.

The CDR3 nucleotides are TGTGCCAGCGGAGGTGAACGGAACTCCTACGAGCAGTACTTC. Translated: CASGGERNSYEQYF. V gene TRBV6-4 combines with J gene TRBJ2-7; possibly TRBD2 for D (5 bases). This CDR3 is built from 14 residues. From germline, CDR1 is MRHNA and CDR2 SNTAGT. The V end lost 8 bases, the J end lost 0 bases, and 14 bases lay between the germline ends.

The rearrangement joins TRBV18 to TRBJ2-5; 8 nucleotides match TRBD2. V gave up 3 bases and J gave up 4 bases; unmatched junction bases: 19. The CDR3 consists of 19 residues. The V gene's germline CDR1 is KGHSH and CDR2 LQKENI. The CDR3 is CASSPPRGPGGHDRETQYF. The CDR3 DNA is TGTGCCAGCTCACCTCCTCGGGGTCCGGGGGGGCATGATCGAGAGACCCAGTACTTC.

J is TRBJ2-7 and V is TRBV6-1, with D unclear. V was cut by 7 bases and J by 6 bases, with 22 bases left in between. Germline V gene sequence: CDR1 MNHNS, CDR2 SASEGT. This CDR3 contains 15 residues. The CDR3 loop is CASTLGGSYYSEQYF. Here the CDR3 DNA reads TGTGCCAGCACCTTGGGTGGGTCTTATTACAGCGAGCAGTACTTC.

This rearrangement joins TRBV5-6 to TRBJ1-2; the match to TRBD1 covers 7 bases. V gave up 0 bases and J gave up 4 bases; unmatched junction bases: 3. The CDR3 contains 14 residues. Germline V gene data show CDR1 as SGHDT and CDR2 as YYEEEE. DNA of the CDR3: TGTGCCAGCAGCTTGGTCAGGGGGGTCTATGGCTACACCTTC. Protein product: CASSLVRGVYGYTF.

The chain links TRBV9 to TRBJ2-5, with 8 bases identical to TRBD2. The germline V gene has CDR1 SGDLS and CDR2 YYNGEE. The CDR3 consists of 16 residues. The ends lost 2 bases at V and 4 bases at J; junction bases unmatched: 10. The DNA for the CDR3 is TGTGCCAGCAGCGTGATGGGGCGGGGGGATGTAGAGACCCAGTACTTC. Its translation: CASSVMGRGDVETQYF.

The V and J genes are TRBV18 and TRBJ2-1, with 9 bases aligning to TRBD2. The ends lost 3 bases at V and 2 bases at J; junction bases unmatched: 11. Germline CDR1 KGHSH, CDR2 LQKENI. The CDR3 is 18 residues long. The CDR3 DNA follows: TGTGCCAGCTCACCTATTGCCGGGACTAGCCTTACCTACAATGAGCAGTTCTTC. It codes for CASSPIAGTSLTYNEQFF.

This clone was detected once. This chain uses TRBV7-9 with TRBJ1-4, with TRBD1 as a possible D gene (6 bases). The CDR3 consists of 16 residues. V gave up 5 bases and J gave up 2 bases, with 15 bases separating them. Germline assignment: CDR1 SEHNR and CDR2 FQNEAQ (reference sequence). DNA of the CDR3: TGTGCCAGCAGCGCACAAGGGGGAGGGACTAATGAAAAACTGTTTTTT. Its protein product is CASSAQGGGTNEKLFF.

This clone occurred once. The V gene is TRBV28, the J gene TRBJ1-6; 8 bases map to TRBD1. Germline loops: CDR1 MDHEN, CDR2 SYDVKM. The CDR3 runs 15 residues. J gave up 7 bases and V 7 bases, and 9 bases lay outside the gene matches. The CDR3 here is CASIIAGGGNSPLHF. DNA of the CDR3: TGTGCCAGCATCATAGCAGGGGGCGGGAATTCACCCCTCCACTTT.

CDR3 region: CASSRDRRTEAFF. The CDR3 nucleotides read TGTGCCAGCAGCCGGGATAGACGTACTGAAGCTTTCTTT. This chain connects TRBV7-3 to TRBJ1-1; D unresolved. The CDR3 runs 13 residues. From germline, CDR1 is SGHTA and CDR2 FQGTGA. The V and J ends lost 5 bases and 5 bases respectively, with 12 bases between them.

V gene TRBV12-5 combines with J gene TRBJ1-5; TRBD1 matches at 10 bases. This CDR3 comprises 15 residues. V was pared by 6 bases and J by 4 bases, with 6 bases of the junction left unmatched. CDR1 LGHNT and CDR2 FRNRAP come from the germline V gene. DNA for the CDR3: TGTGCTAGTGGAGCCGGGACAGGGGAAAATCAGCCCCAGCATTTT. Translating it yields CASGAGTGENQPQHF.

In DNA form, the CDR3 reads TGCGCCAGCAGCCAAGATAATCGGGACTCCTACGAGCAGTACTTC. Translation gives CASSQDNRDSYEQYF. The chain recombines TRBV4-1 with TRBJ2-5, with D maybe TRBD2 (5 bases). TRBJ2-7 explains the end of the DNA better; the J call may be wrong. The CDR3 sequence is 15 residues long. Per the germline V gene, CDR1 is MGHRA and CDR2 is YSYEKL.

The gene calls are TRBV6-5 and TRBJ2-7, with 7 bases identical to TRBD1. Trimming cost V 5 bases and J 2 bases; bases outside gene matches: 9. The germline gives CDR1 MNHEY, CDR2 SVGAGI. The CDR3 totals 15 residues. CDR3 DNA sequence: TGTGCCAGCAGTAGATCCGGGACAGCAACCTACGAGCAGTACTTC. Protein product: CASSRSGTATYEQYF.

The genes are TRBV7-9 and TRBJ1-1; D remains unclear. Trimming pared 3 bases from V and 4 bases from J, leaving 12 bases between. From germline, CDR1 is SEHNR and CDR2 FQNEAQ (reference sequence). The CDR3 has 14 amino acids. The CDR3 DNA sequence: TGTGCCAGCAGCTTCCAACCGCACAGCACTGAAGCTTTCTTT. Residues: CASSFQPHSTEAFF.

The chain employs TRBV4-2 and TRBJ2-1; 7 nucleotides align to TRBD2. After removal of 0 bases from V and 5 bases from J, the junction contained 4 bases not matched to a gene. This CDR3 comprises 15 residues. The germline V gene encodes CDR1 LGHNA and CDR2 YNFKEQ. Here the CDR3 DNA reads TGTGCCAGCAGCCAAGATGGTCTAGCGGACAATGAGCAGTTCTTC. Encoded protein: CASSQDGLADNEQFF.

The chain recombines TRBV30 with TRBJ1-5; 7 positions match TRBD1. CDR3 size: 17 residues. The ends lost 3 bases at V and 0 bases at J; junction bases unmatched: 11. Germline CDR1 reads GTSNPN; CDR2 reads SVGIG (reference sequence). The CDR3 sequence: CAWSRDRGGPSNQPQHF. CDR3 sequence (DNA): TGTGCCTGGAGCCGGGACAGAGGGGGACCTAGCAATCAGCCCCAGCATTTT.

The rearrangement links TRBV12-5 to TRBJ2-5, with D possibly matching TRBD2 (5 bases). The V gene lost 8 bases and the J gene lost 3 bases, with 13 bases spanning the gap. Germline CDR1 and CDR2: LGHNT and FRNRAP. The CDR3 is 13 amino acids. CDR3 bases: TGTGCTAGTCCGTGGGGAGCGAAAGAGACCCAGTACTTC. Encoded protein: CASPWGAKETQYF.